This T cell receptor beta chain stems from a study of T cell responses to AZD1222 COVID-19 vaccine. Across the whole study: Both about-4-week and about-12-week second-dose recipients were combined.

Sequencing used immunoSEQ multiplex PCR; TCRdb keeps in-frame clones, though not all of them. The sample contains approximately 130,000 clones, about nine tenths of which appear only once. In the case of this clone: Its matching antigen is unknown.

Germline CDR1 reads LGHNA; CDR2 reads YSLEER. The CDR3 covers 15 residues. J lost 5 bases, V lost 4 bases, and 5 bases had no gene match. Study-level results: The sample set comprised mostly white British donors with more females, and clonal diversity was possibly underestimated. It was only after the peak T cell response that any repertoires were sampled. As reported, nearly half of all spike-specific TCRs target variant regions that are unmutated.

This TCR derives from an adult in good health. The sequencing here drew on peripheral blood, taken on day 0 of AZD1222 vaccination. The chain recombines TRBV4-3 with TRBJ1-6; 7 bases are shared with TRBD1. The CDR3 nucleotides are TGCGCCAGCAGCCGAAAGGACAGGCATAATTCACCCCTCCACTTT. It codes for CASSRKDRHNSPLHF.